This TCR beta chain appears in the sequencing data of a study of technical replicates of blood from a handful of donors. Germline assignment: CDR1 SGHRS and CDR2 YFSETQ. V shed 2 bases, J shed 2 bases, and the junction held 3 bases outside the gene matches. This CDR3 is 14 amino acids long. TCRdb's table, derived via immunoSEQ multiplex PCR, lists solely in-frame clones and lacks some. The sample lists over 10,000 clones, approximately 90% seen once, with roughly 8.5% in the top ten. Only one count was recorded for this clone. The sample consisted of PBMCs. The chain links TRBV5-1 to TRBJ2-7; 8 nucleotides line up with TRBD2. This receptor was identified in a human donor in good health. The CDR3 loop is CASSFSGNAYEQYF. The CDR3 DNA follows: TGCGCCAGCAGCTTTAGCGGGAATGCCTACGAGCAGTACTTC.